What follows describes a single T cell receptor (beta chain). Its cognate antigen is unknown. The CDR3 end lies 3 residues beyond the end of the read and is filled in from the germline J gene. The sample is drawn from a study of T cells in women clearing cervical HPV infection. Study-wide points: TRBV6-7 relative abundance averaged about 0.11% in cases and 0.15% to 0.2% in controls. CIN3+ cases had significantly higher TCR richness than controls; evenness did not differ. A classifier using richness and V gene abundances reached an AUC of roughly 0.8.

TCRdb's table, derived via immunoSEQ multiplex PCR, lists solely in-frame clones and lacks some. The sample table includes about 30,000 clones. Germline V gene data show CDR1 as MDHEN and CDR2 as SYDVKM. The ends were cut back, 4 bases at V and 6 bases at J, with 13 bases in the middle. CDR3 length: 14 residues. V is TRBV28 and J is TRBJ1-5; no firm D call. Sequencing was carried out using blood buffy coat. This receptor was identified in a woman between 18 and 75 years old with a cervical HPV16 infection that either progressed to CIN3+ or cleared (not recorded which). Partial CDR3 DNA: TGTGCCAGCAGTTCCGGATTTAAGGGTCAGCCC. It encodes CASSSGFKGQP. The entire CDR3 reads CASSSGFKGQPQHF.